The sample holds many counts of the clone carrying this T cell receptor beta chain. Its target is unknown. Template switching introduced a universal primer site, and the cDNA bore unique molecular identifiers. A single record per CDR3 protein comes from TCRdb applying MiXCR to the 5' RACE reads. This table has around 670,000 distinct CDR3 sequences, around 6% appearing once. V gave up 2 bases and J gave up 3 bases, with 20 bases separating them. The CDR3 totals 17 residues. Germline V gene lookup returns CDR1 MNHEY and CDR2 SVGAGI. The sample originates from a study of identical twins. General study points: Models predicted less out-of-frame TCR alpha sharing in monozygotic twins than was found. Excess sharing between twins was weaker in beta out-of-frame sequences. Memory repertoires lacked the insertion deficit that abundant cord blood beta clonotypes showed.

The clonotype was recovered from a man between 18 and 29 years old in good health. Specimen: naive T cells sorted from blood. The gene calls are TRBV6-5 and TRBJ2-7; a possible D gene is TRBD2 (6 bases). CDR3 nucleotide sequence: TGTGCCAGCAGTTACGGAGCGGGCCTGAAAGTGTTCTACGAGCAGTACTTC. Its protein product is CASSYGAGLKVFYEQYF.